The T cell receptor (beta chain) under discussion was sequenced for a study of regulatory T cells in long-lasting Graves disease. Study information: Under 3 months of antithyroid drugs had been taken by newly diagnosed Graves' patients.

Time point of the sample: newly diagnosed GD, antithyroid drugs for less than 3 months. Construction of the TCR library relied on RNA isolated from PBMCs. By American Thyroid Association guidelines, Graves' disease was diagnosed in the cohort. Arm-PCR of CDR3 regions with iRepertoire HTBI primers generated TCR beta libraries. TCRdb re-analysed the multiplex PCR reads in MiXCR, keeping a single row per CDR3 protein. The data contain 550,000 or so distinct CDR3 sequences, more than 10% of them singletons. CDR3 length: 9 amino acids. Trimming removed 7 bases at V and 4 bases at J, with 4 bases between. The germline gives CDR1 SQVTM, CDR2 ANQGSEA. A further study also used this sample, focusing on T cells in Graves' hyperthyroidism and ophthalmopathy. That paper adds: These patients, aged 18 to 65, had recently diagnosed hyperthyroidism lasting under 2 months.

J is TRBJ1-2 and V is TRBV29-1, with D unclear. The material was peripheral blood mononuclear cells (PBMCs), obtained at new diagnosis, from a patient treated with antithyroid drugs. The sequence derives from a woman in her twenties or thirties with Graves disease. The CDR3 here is CSDGYGYTF. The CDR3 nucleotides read TGCAGCGACGGCTATGGCTACACCTTC.